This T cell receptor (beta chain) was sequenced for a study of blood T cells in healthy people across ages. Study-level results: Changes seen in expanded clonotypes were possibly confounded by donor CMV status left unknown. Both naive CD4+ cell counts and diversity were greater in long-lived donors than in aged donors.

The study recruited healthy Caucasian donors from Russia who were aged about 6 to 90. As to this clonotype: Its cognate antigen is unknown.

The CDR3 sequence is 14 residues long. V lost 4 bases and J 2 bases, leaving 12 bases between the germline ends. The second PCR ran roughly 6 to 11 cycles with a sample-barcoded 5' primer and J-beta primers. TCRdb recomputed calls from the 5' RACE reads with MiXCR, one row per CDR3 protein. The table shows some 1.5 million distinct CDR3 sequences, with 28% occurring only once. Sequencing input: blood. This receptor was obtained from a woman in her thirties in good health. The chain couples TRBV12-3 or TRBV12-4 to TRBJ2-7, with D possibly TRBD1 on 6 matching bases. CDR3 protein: CASSSGQKPYEQYF. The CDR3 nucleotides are TGTGCCAGCAGTTCAGGACAGAAGCCCTACGAGCAGTACTTC.